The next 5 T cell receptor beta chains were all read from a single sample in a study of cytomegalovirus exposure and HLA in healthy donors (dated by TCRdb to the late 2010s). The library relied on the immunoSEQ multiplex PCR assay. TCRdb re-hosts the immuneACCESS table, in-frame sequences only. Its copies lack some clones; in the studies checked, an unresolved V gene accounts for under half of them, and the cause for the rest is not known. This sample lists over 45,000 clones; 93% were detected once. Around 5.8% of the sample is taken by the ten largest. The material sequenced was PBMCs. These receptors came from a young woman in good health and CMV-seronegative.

The CDR3 nucleotides read TGTGCCAGCAGCCGACAGGGGAGCACTGAAGCTTTCTTT. This gives the protein CASSRQGSTEAFF. This chain uses TRBV6-5 with TRBJ1-1; 8 bases are shared with TRBD1. The CDR3 contains 13 residues. Per germline, CDR1 MNHEY and CDR2 SVGAGI. Germline trimming cut 6 bases from V and 4 bases from J; bases unmatched to any gene: 4.

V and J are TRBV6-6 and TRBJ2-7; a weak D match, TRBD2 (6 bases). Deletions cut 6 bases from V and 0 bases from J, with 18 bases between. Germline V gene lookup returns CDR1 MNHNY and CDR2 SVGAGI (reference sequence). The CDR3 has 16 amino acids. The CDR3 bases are TGTGCCAGCAGCTCCCTATCCGGGACTCCCTCCTACGAGCAGTACTTC. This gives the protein CASSSLSGTPSYEQYF.

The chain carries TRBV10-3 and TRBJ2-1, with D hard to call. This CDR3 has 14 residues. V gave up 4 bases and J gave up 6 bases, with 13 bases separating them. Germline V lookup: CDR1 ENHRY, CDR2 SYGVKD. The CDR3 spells CAISGRVTSNEQFF. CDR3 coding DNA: TGTGCCATCAGTGGTAGAGTAACGAGCAATGAGCAGTTCTTC.

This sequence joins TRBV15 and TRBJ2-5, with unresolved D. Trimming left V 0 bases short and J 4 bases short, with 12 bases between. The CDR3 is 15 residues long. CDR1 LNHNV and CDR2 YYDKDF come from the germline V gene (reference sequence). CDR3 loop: CATSRDAEILETQYF. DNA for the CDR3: TGTGCCACCAGCAGAGATGCTGAGATCCTAGAGACCCAGTACTTC.

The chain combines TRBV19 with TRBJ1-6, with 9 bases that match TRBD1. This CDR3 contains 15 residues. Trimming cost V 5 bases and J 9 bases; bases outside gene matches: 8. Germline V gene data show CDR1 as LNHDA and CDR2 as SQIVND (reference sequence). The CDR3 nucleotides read TGTGCCAGTAGTGAACAGGGGGCAAATACTTCACCCCTCCACTTT. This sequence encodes CASSEQGANTSPLHF.